This T cell receptor beta chain was found in a study of blood T cells in healthy people across ages. Study-wide results and caveats: The recorded TCR beta diversity per million T cells decreased in a roughly linear manner with age. The study could not conclusively compare naive and antigen-experienced cells, given its unsorted PBMCs.

On this clonotype: What it binds is not known. This may stem from a read error, because a much larger clone lies one nucleotide away.

Germline assignment: CDR1 MNHEY and CDR2 SVGAGI. The length of the CDR3 is 15 residues. A second PCR, run for about 6 to 12 cycles, used a sample-barcoded 5' primer plus a J-beta primer mix. A single record per CDR3 protein comes from TCRdb applying MiXCR to the 5' RACE reads. The sample carries about 600,000 distinct CDR3 sequences, around 48% recorded once. The TCR originated in a man older than 75 in good health. V is TRBV6-5 and J is TRBJ1-5; D is perhaps TRBD1 (5 bases). Source material: blood. Written as DNA, the CDR3 is TGTGCCAACAGTATGCAGGGAAATAGCAATCAGCCCCAGCATTTT. It specifies CANSMQGNSNQPQHF.